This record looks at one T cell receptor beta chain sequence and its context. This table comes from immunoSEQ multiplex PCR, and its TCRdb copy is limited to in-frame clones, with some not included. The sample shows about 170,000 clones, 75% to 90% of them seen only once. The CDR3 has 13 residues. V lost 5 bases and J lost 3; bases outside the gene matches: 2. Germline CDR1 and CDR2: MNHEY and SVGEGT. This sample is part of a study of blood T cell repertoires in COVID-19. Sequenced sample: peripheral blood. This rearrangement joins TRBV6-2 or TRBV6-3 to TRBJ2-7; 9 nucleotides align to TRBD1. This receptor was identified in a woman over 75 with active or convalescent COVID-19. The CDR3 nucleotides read TGTGCCAGCAGTGGGACAGGGATCTACGAGCAGTACTTC. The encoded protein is CASSGTGIYEQYF.